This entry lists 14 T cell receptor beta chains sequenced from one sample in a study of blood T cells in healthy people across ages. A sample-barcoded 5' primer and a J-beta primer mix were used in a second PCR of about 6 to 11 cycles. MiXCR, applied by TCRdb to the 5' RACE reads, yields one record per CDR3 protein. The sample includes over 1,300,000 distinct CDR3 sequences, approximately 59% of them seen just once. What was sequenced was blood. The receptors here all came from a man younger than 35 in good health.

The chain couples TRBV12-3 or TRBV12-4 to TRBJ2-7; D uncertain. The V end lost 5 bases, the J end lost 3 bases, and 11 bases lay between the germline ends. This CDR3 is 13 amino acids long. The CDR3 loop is CASSVVNRYEQYF. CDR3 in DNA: TGTGCCAGCAGTGTAGTCAACCGCTACGAGCAGTACTTC.

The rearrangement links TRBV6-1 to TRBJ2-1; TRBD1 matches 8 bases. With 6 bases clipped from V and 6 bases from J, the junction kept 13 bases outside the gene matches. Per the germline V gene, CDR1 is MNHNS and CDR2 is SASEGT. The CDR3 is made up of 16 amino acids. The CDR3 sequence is CASRAPLDRARNEQFF. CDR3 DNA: TGTGCCAGCAGAGCTCCTCTGGACAGGGCCCGCAATGAGCAGTTCTTC.

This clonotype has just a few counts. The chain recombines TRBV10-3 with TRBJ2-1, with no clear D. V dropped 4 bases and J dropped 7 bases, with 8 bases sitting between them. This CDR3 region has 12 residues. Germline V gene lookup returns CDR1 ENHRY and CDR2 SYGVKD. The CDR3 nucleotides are TGTGCCATCAGTGCACACCAAAATGAGCAGTTCTTC. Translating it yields CAISAHQNEQFF.

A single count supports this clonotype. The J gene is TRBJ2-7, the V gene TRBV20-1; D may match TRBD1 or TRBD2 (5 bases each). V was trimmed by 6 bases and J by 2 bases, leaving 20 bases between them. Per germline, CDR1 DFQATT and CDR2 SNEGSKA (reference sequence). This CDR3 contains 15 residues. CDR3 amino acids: CSAGSWASGPYEQYF. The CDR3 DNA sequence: TGCAGTGCCGGGTCGTGGGCCTCGGGACCCTACGAGCAGTACTTC.

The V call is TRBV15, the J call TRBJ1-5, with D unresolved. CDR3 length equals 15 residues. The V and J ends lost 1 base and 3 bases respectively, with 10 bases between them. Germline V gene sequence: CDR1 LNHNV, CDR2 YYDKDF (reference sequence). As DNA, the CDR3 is TGTGCCACCAGCAGAGTTGGCAGCTCCAATCAGCCCCAGCATTTT. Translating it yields CATSRVGSSNQPQHF. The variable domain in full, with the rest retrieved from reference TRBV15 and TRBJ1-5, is DAMVIQNPRYQVTQFGKPVTLSCSQTLNHNVMYWYQQKSSQAPKLLFHYYDKDFNNEADTPDNFQSRRPNTSFCFLDIRSPGLGDTAMYLCATSRVGSSNQPQHFGDGTRLSIL.

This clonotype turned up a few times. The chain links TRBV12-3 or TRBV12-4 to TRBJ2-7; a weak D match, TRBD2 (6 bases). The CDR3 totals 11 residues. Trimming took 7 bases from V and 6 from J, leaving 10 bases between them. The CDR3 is CASKPGVEQYF. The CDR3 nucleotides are TGTGCCAGCAAGCCGGGAGTCGAGCAGTACTTC.

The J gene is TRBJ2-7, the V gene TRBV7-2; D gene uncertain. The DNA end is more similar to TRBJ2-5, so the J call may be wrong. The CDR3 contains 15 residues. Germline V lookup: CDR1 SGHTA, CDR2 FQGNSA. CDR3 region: CASAGGSNFGETQYF. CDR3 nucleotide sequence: TGTGCCAGCGCCGGCGGAAGCAATTTCGGGGAGACCCAGTACTTC.

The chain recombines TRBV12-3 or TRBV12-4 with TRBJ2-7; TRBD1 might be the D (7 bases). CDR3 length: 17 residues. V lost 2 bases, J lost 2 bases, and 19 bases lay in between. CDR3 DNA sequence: TGTGCCAGCAGTTTATACTGGGCGCGGGACAGTCCCTACGAGCAGTACTTC. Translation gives CASSLYWARDSPYEQYF.

DNA of the CDR3: TGTGCCAGCAGAGGCGGGACAGACCTCTCCTACGAGCAGTACTTC. Protein: CASRGGTDLSYEQYF. The chain employs TRBV6-5 and TRBJ2-7, with D possibly matching TRBD1 (7 bases). Per germline, CDR1 MNHEY and CDR2 SVGAGI. The CDR3 extends over 15 amino acids. Trimming shortened V by 6 bases and J by 0 bases, and 15 bases separated the two germline ends.

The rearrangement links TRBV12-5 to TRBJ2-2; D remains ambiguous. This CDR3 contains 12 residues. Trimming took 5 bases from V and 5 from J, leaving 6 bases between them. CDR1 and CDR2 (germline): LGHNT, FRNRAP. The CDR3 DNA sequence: TGTGCTAGTGGTCTCAGAACCGGGGAGCTGTTTTTT. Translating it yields CASGLRTGELFF.

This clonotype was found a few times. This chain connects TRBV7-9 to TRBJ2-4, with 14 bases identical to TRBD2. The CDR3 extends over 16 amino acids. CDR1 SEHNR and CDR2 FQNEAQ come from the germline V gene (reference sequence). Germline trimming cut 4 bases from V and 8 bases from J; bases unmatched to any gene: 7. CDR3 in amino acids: CASSSGLAGELHIQYF. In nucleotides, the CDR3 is TGTGCCAGCAGCTCGGGACTAGCGGGAGAATTGCACATTCAGTACTTC.

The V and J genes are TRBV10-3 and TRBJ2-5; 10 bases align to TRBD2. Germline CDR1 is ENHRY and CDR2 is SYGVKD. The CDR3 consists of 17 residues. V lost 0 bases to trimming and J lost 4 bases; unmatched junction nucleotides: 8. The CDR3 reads CAISESTSGMAPETQYF. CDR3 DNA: TGTGCCATCAGTGAGTCTACTAGCGGGATGGCGCCAGAGACCCAGTACTTC.

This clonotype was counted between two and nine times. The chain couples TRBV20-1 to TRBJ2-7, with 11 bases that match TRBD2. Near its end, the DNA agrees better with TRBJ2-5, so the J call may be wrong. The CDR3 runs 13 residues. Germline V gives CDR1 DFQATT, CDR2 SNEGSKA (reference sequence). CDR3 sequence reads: CSARGLAVETQYF. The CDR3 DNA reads TGCAGTGCTAGGGGACTAGCGGTGGAGACCCAGTACTTC.

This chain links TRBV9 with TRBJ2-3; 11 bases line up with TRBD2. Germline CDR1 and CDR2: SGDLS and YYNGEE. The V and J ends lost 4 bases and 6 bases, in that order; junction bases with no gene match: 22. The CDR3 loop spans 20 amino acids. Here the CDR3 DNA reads TGTGCCAGCAGCATCTCCCCGGGGACTAGCGGCCTACCGCGCGCGGATACGCAGTATTTT. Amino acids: CASSISPGTSGLPRADTQYF.